One sample yielded the 22 T cell receptor beta chains listed below, sequenced in a study of vaccination effects on CD4 cells after COVID-19. The ViraFEST assay expanded antigen-specific CD4+ T cells with viral peptide pools before sequencing. It was after approximately 11 days of culture that CD4+ T cells were isolated. The person was diagnosed with PCR-confirmed SARS-CoV-2 infection between March and December 2020. No cognate antigen is known for these TCRs. Generated by immunoSEQ multiplex PCR, the TCRdb table keeps only in-frame clones and is missing some. The sample holds 15,000 to 20,000 clones, around 76% seen once. This specimen was CD4+ T cells from PBMCs cultured with SARS-CoV-2 spike peptides, taken before COVID-19 vaccination. Source of these receptors: a human donor who had a prior SARS-CoV-2 infection.

The chain is built from TRBV4-2 and TRBJ2-5, with D hard to call. V was trimmed by 4 bases and J by 4 bases, leaving 13 bases between them. The germline V gene encodes CDR1 LGHNA and CDR2 YNFKEQ. This CDR3 comprises 14 residues. The CDR3: CASSLDRVTETQYF. The CDR3 region has the DNA TGTGCCAGCAGCCTCGACCGCGTTACAGAGACCCAGTACTTC.

The CDR3 region has the DNA TGTGCCAGCAGCGATTCGCGACTGGGAAACACTGAAGCTTTCTTT. Translated: CASSDSRLGNTEAFF. The chain employs TRBV5-4 and TRBJ1-1; D call uncertain. Germline V gives CDR1 SGHNT, CDR2 YYREEE (reference sequence). Trimming removed 4 bases at V and 2 bases at J, with 15 bases between. This CDR3 has 15 residues.

For the CDR3, the DNA is TGTGCCAGCAAGGGACAGTATAATTCACCCCTCCACTTT. Its translation: CASKGQYNSPLHF. The rearrangement uses TRBV2 and TRBJ1-6, with 7 bases lining up with TRBD1. J gave up 4 bases and V 7 bases, and 1 base lay outside the gene matches. This CDR3 spans 13 amino acids. The germline gives CDR1 SNHLY, CDR2 FYNNEI.

The rearrangement uses TRBV7-3 and TRBJ2-1; tentatively, D is TRBD1 (6 bases). With 2 bases removed from V and 8 bases from J, the gap between germline ends came to 13 bases. CDR3 size: 14 residues. CDR1 is SGHTA and CDR2 is FQGTGA in the germline V gene. CDR3 nucleotide sequence: TGTGCCAGCAGCTTAGACTCCAGGGGCGATGAGCAGTTCTTC. Encoded protein: CASSLDSRGDEQFF.

The CDR3 sequence: CASSVSGRDPEQYF. In nucleotides, the CDR3 is TGTGCCAGCAGCGTCAGCGGGAGGGACCCCGAGCAGTACTTC. The rearrangement uses TRBV9 and TRBJ2-7, with 10 nucleotides matching TRBD2. Losses at the gene ends were 2 bases for V and 6 bases for J; bases not matched to a gene: 5. The CDR3 totals 14 residues. The V gene's germline CDR1 is SGDLS and CDR2 YYNGEE. The full variable domain, in which reference TRBV9 and TRBJ2-7 provide the parts outside the CDR3, is DSGVTQTPKHLITATGQRVTLRCSPRSGDLSVYWYQQSLDQGLQFLIQYYNGEERAKGNILERFSAQQFPDLHSELNLSSLELGDSALYFCASSVSGRDPEQYFGPGTRLTVT.

The chain couples TRBV7-3 to TRBJ1-6; no firm D call. CDR3 length: 15 residues. Deletions cut 1 base from V and 5 bases from J, with 9 bases between. Germline V gene sequence: CDR1 SGHTA, CDR2 FQGTGA. DNA for the CDR3: TGTGCCAGCAGCTTAAATTCCCCACATAATTCACCCCTCCACTTT. Protein product: CASSLNSPHNSPLHF.

The rearrangement uses TRBV5-5 and TRBJ1-2; 9 bases match TRBD1. The V gene's germline CDR1 is SGHKS and CDR2 YYEKEE (reference sequence). This CDR3 spans 15 amino acids. The V gene end was trimmed by 4 bases and the J gene end by 5 bases; junction bases not matched to a gene: 9. The CDR3 spells CASSREGTGLYGYTF. The CDR3 DNA is TGTGCCAGCAGCCGCGAAGGGACAGGGCTTTATGGCTACACCTTC. Full variable domain (remainder filled in from reference TRBV5-5 and TRBJ1-2): DAGVTQSPTHLIKTRGQQVTLRCSPISGHKSVSWYQQVLGQGPQFIFQYYEKEERGRGNFPDRFSARQFPNYSSELNVNALLLGDSALYLCASSREGTGLYGYTFGSGTRLTVV.

This clone was seen just once. The CDR3 loop is CASLVRDFNQPQHF. CDR3 DNA: TGTGCCAGCCTCGTGCGGGATTTCAATCAGCCCCAGCATTTT. J is TRBJ1-5 and V is TRBV28; no firm D call. The V gene's germline CDR1 is MDHEN and CDR2 SYDVKM. This CDR3 is 14 amino acids long. The ends were cut back, 8 bases at V and 3 bases at J, with 14 bases in the middle.

The chain links TRBV5-1 to TRBJ1-1; 12 bases are a match to TRBD1. CDR3 length: 16 amino acids. V was pared by 2 bases and J by 5 bases, with 7 bases of the junction left unmatched. Looked up from germline, CDR1 is SGHRS and CDR2 is YFSETQ. CDR3 region: CASSLPGQGAGTEAFF. The CDR3 region has the DNA TGCGCCAGCAGCTTACCGGGACAGGGGGCAGGGACTGAAGCTTTCTTT.

The rearrangement joins TRBV19 to TRBJ2-3, with TRBD1 matching 9 bases. The CDR3 length is 15 residues. Germline trimming cut 1 base from V and 3 bases from J; bases unmatched to any gene: 2. Germline CDR1 reads LNHDA; CDR2 reads SQIVND (reference sequence). CDR3: CASSIGQGVTDTQYF. The CDR3 nucleotides are TGTGCCAGTAGTATAGGACAGGGGGTAACAGATACGCAGTATTTT. Combining the CDR3 with reference TRBV19 and TRBJ2-3 gives the whole variable domain DGGITQSPKYLFRKEGQNVTLSCEQNLNHDAMYWYRQDPGQGLRLIYYSQIVNDFQKGDIAEGYSVSREKKESFPLTVTSAQKNPTAFYLCASSIGQGVTDTQYFGPGTRLTVL.

This rearrangement joins TRBV7-9 to TRBJ1-1; D gene ambiguous. Trimming shortened V by 5 bases and J by 3 bases, and 10 bases separated the two germline ends. Germline V gene data show CDR1 as SEHNR and CDR2 as FQNEAQ (reference sequence). This CDR3 is built from 13 residues. CDR3 residues: CASSRARDTEAFF. CDR3 coding DNA: TGTGCCAGCAGCCGGGCCAGAGACACTGAAGCTTTCTTT.

CDR3 DNA: TGTGCCAGCAGCTTGTTAACTAGCGAAGTTGTGACCCAGTACTTC. Translation: CASSLLTSEVVTQYF. The gene calls are TRBV5-6 and TRBJ2-5; 7 nucleotides line up with TRBD2. The germline V gene encodes CDR1 SGHDT and CDR2 YYEEEE. Germline trimming cut 1 base from V and 7 bases from J; bases unmatched to any gene: 10. The length of the CDR3 is 15 residues.

This clone was detected a few times. CDR3 sequence reads: CAGGQGTSYEQYF. CDR3 DNA sequence: TGTGCCGGGGGACAGGGGACCTCCTACGAGCAGTACTTC. The J gene is TRBJ2-7, the V gene TRBV2; 10 bases fit TRBD1. V dropped 11 bases and J dropped 0; count of bases not matched to a gene: 4. The CDR3 extends over 13 amino acids. CDR1 is SNHLY, CDR2 FYNNEI, per germline.

V usage is TRBV5-1 and J usage is TRBJ2-1, with TRBD2 matching 9 bases. Germline V gene sequence: CDR1 SGHRS, CDR2 YFSETQ. The CDR3 has 15 residues. Trimming cost V 4 bases and J 0 bases; bases outside gene matches: 2. As DNA, the CDR3 is TGCGCCAGCAGCGTGACTAGCGGCTCCTACAATGAGCAGTTCTTC. Protein sequence: CASSVTSGSYNEQFF.

The rearrangement joins TRBV19 to TRBJ1-2, with D possibly TRBD1 on 5 matching bases. CDR3 length: 14 residues. The germline CDR1 and CDR2 sequences are LNHDA and SQIVND (reference sequence). Trimming cost V 3 bases and J 4 bases, with 12 bases left between them. CDR3 amino acids: CASSIQGVVYGYTF. CDR3 DNA sequence: TGTGCCAGTAGTATTCAGGGAGTAGTCTATGGCTACACCTTC.

A single count supports this clone. The chain carries TRBV30 and TRBJ2-7; 9 bases are a match to TRBD1. This CDR3 has 14 amino acids. Germline trimming cut 4 bases from V and 5 bases from J; bases unmatched to any gene: 9. Germline CDR1 and CDR2: GTSNPN and SVGIG (reference sequence). The CDR3 reads CAWNRDRVYHEQYF. DNA for the CDR3: TGTGCCTGGAACAGGGACAGGGTTTACCACGAGCAGTACTTC.

This clone has just one count. The V gene is TRBV6-1, the J gene TRBJ2-2; D is unclear. This CDR3 comprises 15 residues. V lost 2 bases and J 6 bases, leaving 13 bases between the germline ends. CDR1 is MNHNS, CDR2 SASEGT, per germline. The CDR3 loop is CASSENRGVAGELFF. DNA of the CDR3: TGTGCCAGCAGTGAAAACCGTGGGGTAGCCGGGGAGCTGTTTTTT.

This chain uses TRBV7-2 with TRBJ2-7; no definite D call. This CDR3 spans 14 amino acids. Germline V gene data show CDR1 as SGHTA and CDR2 as FQGNSA. V was pared by 5 bases and J by 3 bases, with 14 bases between. This CDR3 is CASSPGPVSYEQYF. The CDR3 DNA is TGTGCCAGCAGCCCCGGCCCCGTGAGCTACGAGCAGTACTTC. The full variable domain, in which reference TRBV7-2 and TRBJ2-7 provide the parts outside the CDR3, is GAGVSQSPSNKVTEKGKDVELRCDPISGHTALYWYRQSLGQGLEFLIYFQGNSAPDKSGLPSDRFSAERTGGSVSTLTIQRTQQEDSAVYLCASSPGPVSYEQYFGPGTRLTVT.

The chain recombines TRBV30 with TRBJ1-1; D may be TRBD1 (5 bases). The germline V gene has CDR1 GTSNPN and CDR2 SVGIG (reference sequence). Trimming left V 4 bases short and J 4 bases short, with 13 bases between. This CDR3 comprises 13 residues. CDR3 nucleotides: TGTGCCTGGAATCGTCAGGGCGGCACTGAAGCTTTCTTT. Encoded protein: CAWNRQGGTEAFF.

This clone appeared a few times. This rearrangement joins TRBV6-1 to TRBJ2-6, with D hard to call. The V gene's germline CDR1 is MNHNS and CDR2 SASEGT. The CDR3 is made up of 15 amino acids. Between the trimmed V and J ends, which lost 2 bases and 4 bases, there was a span of 9 bases. CDR3: CASSERVTGANVLTF. For the CDR3, the DNA is TGTGCCAGCAGTGAACGGGTCACCGGGGCCAACGTCCTGACTTTC.

In this sample, this clone turned up a few times. This chain links TRBV6-6 with TRBJ2-1, with D possibly matching TRBD1 (5 bases). The V and J ends lost 2 bases and 10 bases respectively, with 9 bases between them. CDR1 MNHNY and CDR2 SVGAGI come from the germline V gene (reference sequence). CDR3 length: 12 amino acids. The CDR3 reads CASSYRGWEQFF. Here the CDR3 DNA reads TGTGCCAGCAGTTACAGGGGCTGGGAGCAGTTCTTC.

This clone showed up just a few times. The V and J genes are TRBV27 and TRBJ2-1; 12 bases are shared with TRBD2. After removal of 6 bases from V and 8 bases from J, the junction contained 8 bases not matched to a gene. The CDR3 is 15 residues long. Germline V gene data show CDR1 as MNHEY and CDR2 as SMNVEV (reference sequence). CDR3 in DNA: TGTGCCAGCAGGGCTAGCGGGAGGGCCATTTATGAGCAGTTCTTC. It is translated as CASRASGRAIYEQFF.